The 4 T cell receptor beta chains below all came from one sample that was sequenced in a study of shared clonotypes between healthy human individuals. Sequencing was performed with immunoSEQ multiplex PCR; in TCRdb, only in-frame clones are kept and a portion is missing. The sample consists of fewer than 650,000 clones, around 78% of them appearing once. Sequencing was done on a sample of PBMCs. These TCRs come from a woman between 35 and 50 years old in good health. Some clones in this sample may be carry-over from other donors' samples.

Details on this clone: Germline is not matched at one junction end, which may reflect a read error. The rearrangement uses TRBV7-7 and TRBJ2-6; possibly TRBD1 or TRBD2 for D (7 bases each). Per the germline V gene, CDR1 is SSHAT and CDR2 is FNYEAQ (reference sequence). This CDR3 comprises 17 residues. In nucleotides, the CDR3 is TGTGCTAGCAGCTTAAACGCAGGGGGGGCTGGGGCCAACGTCCTGACTTTC. It specifies CASSLNAGGAGANVLTF.

A word on this clone: A junction end diverges from the germline sequence, so it may reflect a read error. V gene TRBV7-7 combines with J gene TRBJ2-5; either TRBD1 or TRBD2 may supply D (5 bases each). Germline-derived CDR1 and CDR2 are SSHAT and FNYEAQ (reference sequence). The CDR3 extends over 14 amino acids. CDR3 nucleotide sequence: TGTGCTAGCAGCCCAACGGGGCTCCAAGAGACCCAGTACTTC. Its protein is CASSPTGLQETQYF. The full variable domain, in which reference TRBV7-7 and TRBJ2-5 provide the parts outside the CDR3, is GAGVSQSPRYKVTKRGQDVTLRCDPISSHATLYWYQQALGQGPEFLTYFNYEAQPDKSGLPSDRFSAERPEGSISTLTIQRTEQRDSAMYRCASSPTGLQETQYFGPGTRLLVL.

The chain joins TRBV6-1 to TRBJ2-7, with a weak D call TRBD2 (5 bases). This CDR3 comprises 12 residues. Trimming removed 5 bases at V and 3 bases at J, with 8 bases between. Germline V gene data show CDR1 as MNHNS and CDR2 as SASEGT. The CDR3, as DNA: TGTGCCAGCAGTCCAAGCGGCTACGAGCAGTACTTC. This codes for CASSPSGYEQYF.

As concerns this clone: The missing conserved phenylalanine or tryptophan at the end of this CDR3 makes a read error likely. The DNA is left out, because the CDR3 cannot be placed on it with certainty; the CDR3 is given as TCRdb lists it. This sequence joins TRBV27 and TRBJ1-2; the table names TRBD1, a call not compared with the DNA. The CDR3 length equals 12 residues, ends included. CDR1 is MNHEY, CDR2 SMNVEV, per germline (reference sequence). The CDR3 region is CASSFIAGTGAD.